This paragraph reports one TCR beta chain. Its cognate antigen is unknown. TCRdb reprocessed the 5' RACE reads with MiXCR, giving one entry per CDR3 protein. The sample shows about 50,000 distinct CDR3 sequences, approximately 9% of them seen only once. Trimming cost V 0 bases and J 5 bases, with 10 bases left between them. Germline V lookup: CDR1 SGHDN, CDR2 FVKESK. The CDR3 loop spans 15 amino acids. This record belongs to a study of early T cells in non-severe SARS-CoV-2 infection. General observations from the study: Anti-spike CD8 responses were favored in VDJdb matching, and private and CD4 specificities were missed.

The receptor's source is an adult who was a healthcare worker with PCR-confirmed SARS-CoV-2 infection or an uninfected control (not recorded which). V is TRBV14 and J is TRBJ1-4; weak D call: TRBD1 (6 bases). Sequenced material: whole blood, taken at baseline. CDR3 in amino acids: CASSQDVTGNEKLFF. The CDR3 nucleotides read TGTGCCAGCAGCCAAGATGTTACAGGGAATGAAAAACTGTTTTTT.